This T cell receptor (beta chain) emerged from a study of control samples from healthy donors and cancer patients. Sequenced by immunoSEQ multiplex PCR; TCRdb stores in-frame clones only, minus some. The table includes 350,000 to 450,000 clones, 75% to 95% detected once. The V gene's germline CDR1 is LNHNV and CDR2 YYDKDF (reference sequence). This CDR3 region has 14 residues. V gave up 1 base and J gave up 0 bases, with 6 bases separating them. The specimen was PBMCs. The source is a man aged 35 to 55 with head and neck cancer. V gene TRBV15 combines with J gene TRBJ1-1, with D perhaps matching TRBD1 (5 bases). DNA for the CDR3: TGTGCCACCAGCAGAGGGGGGATGAACACTGAAGCTTTCTTT. Its protein product is CATSRGGMNTEAFF.